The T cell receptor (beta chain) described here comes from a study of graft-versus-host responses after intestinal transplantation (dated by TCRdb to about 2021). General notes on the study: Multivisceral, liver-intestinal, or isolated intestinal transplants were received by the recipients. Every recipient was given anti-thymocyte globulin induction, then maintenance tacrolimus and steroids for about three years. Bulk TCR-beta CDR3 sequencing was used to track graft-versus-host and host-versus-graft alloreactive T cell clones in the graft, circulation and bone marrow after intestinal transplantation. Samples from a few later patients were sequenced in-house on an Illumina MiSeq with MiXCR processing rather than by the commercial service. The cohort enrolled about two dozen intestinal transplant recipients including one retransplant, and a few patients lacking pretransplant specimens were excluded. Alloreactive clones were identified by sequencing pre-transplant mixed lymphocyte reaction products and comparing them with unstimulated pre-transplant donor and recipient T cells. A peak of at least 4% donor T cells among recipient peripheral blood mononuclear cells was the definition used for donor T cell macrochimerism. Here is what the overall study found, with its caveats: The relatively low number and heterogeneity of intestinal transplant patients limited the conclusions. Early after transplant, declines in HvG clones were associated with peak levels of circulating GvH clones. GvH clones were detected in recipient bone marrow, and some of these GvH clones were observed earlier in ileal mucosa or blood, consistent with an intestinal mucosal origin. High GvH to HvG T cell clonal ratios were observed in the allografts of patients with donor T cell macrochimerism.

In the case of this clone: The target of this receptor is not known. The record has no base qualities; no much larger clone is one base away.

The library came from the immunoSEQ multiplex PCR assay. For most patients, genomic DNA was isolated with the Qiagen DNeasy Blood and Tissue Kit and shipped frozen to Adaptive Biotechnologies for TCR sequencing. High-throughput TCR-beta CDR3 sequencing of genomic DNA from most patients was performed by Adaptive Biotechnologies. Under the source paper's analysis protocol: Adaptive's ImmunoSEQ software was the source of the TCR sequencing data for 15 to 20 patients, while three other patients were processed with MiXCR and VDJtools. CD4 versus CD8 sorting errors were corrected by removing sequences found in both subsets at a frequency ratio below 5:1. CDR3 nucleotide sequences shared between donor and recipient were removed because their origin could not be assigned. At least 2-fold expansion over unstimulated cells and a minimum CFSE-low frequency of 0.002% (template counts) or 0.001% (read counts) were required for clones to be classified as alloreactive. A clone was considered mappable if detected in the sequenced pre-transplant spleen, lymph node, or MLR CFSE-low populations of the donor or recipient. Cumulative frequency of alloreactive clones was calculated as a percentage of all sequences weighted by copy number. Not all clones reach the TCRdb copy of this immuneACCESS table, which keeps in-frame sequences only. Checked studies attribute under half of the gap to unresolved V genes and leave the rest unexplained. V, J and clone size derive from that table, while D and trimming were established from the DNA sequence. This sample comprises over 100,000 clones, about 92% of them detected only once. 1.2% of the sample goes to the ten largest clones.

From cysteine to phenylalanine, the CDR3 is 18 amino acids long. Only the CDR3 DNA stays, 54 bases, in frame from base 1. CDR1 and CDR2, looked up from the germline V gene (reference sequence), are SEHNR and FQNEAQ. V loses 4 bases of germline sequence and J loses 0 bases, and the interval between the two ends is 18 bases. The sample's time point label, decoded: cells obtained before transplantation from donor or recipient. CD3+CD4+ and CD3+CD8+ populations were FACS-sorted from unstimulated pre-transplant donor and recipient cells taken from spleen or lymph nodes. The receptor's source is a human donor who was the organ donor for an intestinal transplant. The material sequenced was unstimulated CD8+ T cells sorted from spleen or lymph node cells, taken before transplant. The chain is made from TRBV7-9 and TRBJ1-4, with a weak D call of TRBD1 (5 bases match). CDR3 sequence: CASSSGLLTAATNEKLFF. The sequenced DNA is TGTGCCAGCAGCTCGGGACTTCTCACAGCCGCAACTAATGAAAAACTGTTTTTT.